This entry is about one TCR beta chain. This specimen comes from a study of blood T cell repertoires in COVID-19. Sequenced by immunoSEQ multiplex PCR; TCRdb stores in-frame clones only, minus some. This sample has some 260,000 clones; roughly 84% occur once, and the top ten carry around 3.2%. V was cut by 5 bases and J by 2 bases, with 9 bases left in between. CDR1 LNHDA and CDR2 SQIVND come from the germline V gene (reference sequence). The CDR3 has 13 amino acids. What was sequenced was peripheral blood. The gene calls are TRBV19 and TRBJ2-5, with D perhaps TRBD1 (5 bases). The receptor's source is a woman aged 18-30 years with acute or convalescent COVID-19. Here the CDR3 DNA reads TGTGCCAGTAGTGTACAGGTACAAGAGACCCAGTACTTC. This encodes CASSVQVQETQYF.